This T cell receptor beta chain was captured in a study of shared clonotypes between healthy human individuals. Regarding the study as a whole: Sorted-subset samples were not fully sequenced, rarefaction indicated.

With respect to this clone: Antigen specificity is unknown.

The V gene's germline CDR1 is SEHNR and CDR2 FQNEAQ (reference sequence). The CDR3 is 15 residues long. V was shortened by 5 bases and J by 4 bases, with 18 bases between the two germline ends. Data came from immunoSEQ multiplex PCR; TCRdb stores just in-frame clones and leaves some out. The top ten clones hold 34% of a sample with roughly 720,000 clones, about nine tenths of them seen once. The chain employs TRBV7-9 and TRBJ2-7; possibly TRBD1 for D (5 bases). The receptor was derived from a man between 18 and 35 years old in good health. Some clones in this sample may be carry-over from other donors' samples. Sequenced: memory CD8+ T cells from PBMCs. Subset specified: CD45RO+ cells pooled with CCR7-negative TemRA cells. The CDR3, as DNA: TGTGCCAGCAGCCACCTGGGGCATAGTCCGTACGAGCAGTACTTC. Translation gives CASSHLGHSPYEQYF.